This entry concerns a single T cell receptor beta chain. Its matching antigen is unknown. The CDR3 is 14 amino acids. Germline V gene data show CDR1 as SGHNT and CDR2 as YENEEA. V lost 0 bases and J lost 4, with 10 bases in between. This sample is drawn from a study of vaccination effects on CD4 cells after COVID-19. Using viral peptide pools, the ViraFEST assay grew out antigen-specific CD4+ T cells prior to sequencing. A roughly 10-day culture period preceded the isolation of CD4+ T cells. A PCR test confirmed that the person had SARS-CoV-2 infection between March and December 2020. Profiling relied on immunoSEQ multiplex PCR, and the TCRdb table lists in-frame clones only, not all of them. Among some 22,000 clones, 76% were seen once, and the ten largest hold 16%.

The rearrangement uses TRBV11-3 and TRBJ2-7; D possibly corresponds to TRBD2 (5 bases). Sequenced here: CD4+ T cells from PBMCs cultured with SARS-CoV-2 spike peptides, sampled before COVID-19 vaccination. The receptor was isolated from a human donor who had a prior SARS-CoV-2 infection. CDR3 loop: CASSLDSTGYEQYF. Here the CDR3 DNA reads TGTGCCAGCAGCTTAGATAGTACGGGGTACGAGCAGTACTTC.